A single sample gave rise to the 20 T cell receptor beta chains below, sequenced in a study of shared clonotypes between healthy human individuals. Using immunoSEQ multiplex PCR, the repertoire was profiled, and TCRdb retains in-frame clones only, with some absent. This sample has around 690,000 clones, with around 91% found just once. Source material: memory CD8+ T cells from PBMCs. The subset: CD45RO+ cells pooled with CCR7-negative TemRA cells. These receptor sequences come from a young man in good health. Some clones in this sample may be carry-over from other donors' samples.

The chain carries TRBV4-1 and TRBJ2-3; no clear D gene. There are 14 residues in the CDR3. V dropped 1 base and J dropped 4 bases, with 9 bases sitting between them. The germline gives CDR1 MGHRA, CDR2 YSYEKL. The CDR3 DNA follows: TGCGCCAGCAGCCAAGTGGCCGTGCCAGATACGCAGTATTTT. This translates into CASSQVAVPDTQYF.

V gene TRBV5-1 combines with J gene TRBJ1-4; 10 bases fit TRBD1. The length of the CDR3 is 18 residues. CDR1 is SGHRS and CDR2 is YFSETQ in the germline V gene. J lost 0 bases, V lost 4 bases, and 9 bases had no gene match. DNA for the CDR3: TGCGCCAGCAGCCCAGGGGGGACAGGGGTTGCAACTAATGAAAAACTGTTTTTT. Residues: CASSPGGTGVATNEKLFF.

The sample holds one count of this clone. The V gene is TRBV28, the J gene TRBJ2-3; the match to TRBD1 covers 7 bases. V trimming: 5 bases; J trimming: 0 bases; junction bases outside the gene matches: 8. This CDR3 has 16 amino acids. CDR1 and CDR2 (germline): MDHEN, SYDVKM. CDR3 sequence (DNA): TGTGCCAGCAGTGGGTTACAGGGGATTAGCACAGATACGCAGTATTTT. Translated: CASSGLQGISTDTQYF.

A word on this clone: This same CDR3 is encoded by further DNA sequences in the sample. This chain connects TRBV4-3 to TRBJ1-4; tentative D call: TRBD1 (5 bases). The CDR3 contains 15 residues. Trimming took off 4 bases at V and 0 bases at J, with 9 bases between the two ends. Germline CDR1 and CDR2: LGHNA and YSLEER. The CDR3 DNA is TGCGCCAGCAGCCCCACAGGTGCAACTAATGAAAAACTGTTTTTT. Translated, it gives CASSPTGATNEKLFF.

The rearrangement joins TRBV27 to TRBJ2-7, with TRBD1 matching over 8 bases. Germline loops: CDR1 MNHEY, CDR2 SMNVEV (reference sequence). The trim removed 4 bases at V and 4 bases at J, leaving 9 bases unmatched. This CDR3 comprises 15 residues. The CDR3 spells CASSSAAGGIYEQYF. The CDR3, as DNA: TGTGCCAGCAGTTCCGCGGCAGGGGGCATTTACGAGCAGTACTTC.

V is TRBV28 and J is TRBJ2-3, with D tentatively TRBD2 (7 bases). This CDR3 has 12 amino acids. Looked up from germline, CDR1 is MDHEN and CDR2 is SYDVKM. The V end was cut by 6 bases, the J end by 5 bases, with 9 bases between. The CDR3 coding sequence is TGTGCCAGCAGAGGGGGGGAAGATACGCAGTATTTT. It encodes CASRGGEDTQYF.

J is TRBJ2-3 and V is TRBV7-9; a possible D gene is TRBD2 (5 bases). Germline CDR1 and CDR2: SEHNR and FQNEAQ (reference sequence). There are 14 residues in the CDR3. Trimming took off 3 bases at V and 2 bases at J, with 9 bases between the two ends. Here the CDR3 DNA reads TGTGCCAGCAGCTTGGACTCATACACAGATACGCAGTATTTT. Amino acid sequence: CASSLDSYTDTQYF. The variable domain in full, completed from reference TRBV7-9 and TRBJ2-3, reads DTGVSQNPRHKITKRGQNVTFRCDPISEHNRLYWYRQTLGQGPEFLTYFQNEAQLEKSRLLSDRFSAERPKGSFSTLEIQRTEQGDSAMYLCASSLDSYTDTQYFGPGTRLTVL.

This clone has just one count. DNA for the CDR3: TGTGCCAGCAGCTCGGGACTTAAACACAATGAGCAGTTCTTC. Its translation: CASSSGLKHNEQFF. The rearrangement joins TRBV11-2 to TRBJ2-1; D possibly corresponds to TRBD2 (6 bases). Germline CDR1 is SGHAT and CDR2 is FQNNGV. The CDR3 consists of 14 residues. V lost 4 bases, J lost 5 bases, and 12 bases lay in between.

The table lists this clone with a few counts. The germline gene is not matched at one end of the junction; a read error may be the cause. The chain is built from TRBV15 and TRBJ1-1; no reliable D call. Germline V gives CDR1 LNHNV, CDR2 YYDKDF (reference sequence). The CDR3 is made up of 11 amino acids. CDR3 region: CATIRNSEAFF. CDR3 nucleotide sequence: TGTGCCACCATCAGGAACAGTGAAGCTTTCTTT.

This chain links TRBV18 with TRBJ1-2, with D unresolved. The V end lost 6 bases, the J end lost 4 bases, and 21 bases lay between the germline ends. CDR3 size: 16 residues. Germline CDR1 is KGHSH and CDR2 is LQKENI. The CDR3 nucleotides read TGTGCCAGCTCTTCACAGCCTCCCCCGGACCCCTATGGCTACACCTTC. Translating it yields CASSSQPPPDPYGYTF.

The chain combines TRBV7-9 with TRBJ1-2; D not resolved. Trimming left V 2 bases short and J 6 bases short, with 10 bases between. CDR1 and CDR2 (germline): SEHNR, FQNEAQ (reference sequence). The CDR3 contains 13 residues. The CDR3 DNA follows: TGTGCCAGCAGCTTATTCACGGGGAATGGCTACACCTTC. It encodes CASSLFTGNGYTF.

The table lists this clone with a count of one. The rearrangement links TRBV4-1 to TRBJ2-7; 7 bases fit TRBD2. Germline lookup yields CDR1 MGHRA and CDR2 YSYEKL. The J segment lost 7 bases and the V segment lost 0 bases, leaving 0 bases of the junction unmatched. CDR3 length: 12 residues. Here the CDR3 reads CASSQDGREQYF. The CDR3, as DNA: TGCGCCAGCAGCCAAGACGGGAGGGAGCAGTACTTC.

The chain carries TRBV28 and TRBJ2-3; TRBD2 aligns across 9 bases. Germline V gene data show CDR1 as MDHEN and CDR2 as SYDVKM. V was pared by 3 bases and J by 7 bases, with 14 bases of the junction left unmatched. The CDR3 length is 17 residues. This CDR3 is CASSFVVRAGGINTQYF. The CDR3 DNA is TGTGCCAGCAGTTTTGTCGTTCGAGCGGGAGGTATAAATACGCAGTATTTT.

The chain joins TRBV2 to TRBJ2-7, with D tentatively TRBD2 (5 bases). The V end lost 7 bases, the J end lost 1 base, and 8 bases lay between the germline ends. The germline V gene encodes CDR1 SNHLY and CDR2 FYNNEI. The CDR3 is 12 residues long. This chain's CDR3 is CASIRGSYEQYF. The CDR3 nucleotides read TGTGCCAGCATTCGGGGTTCCTACGAGCAGTACTTC. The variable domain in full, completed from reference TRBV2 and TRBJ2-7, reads EPEVTQTPSHQVTQMGQEVILRCVPISNHLYFYWYRQILGQKVEFLVSFYNNEISEKSEIFDDQFSVERPDGSNFTLKIRSTKLEDSAMYFCASIRGSYEQYFGPGTRLTVT.

CDR3 residues: CSVEWADSYNEQFF. The CDR3 coding sequence is TGCAGCGTTGAATGGGCGGACTCCTACAATGAGCAGTTCTTC. This chain joins TRBV29-1 and TRBJ2-1; D unresolved. The CDR3 has 14 residues. Trimming left V 2 bases short and J 0 bases short, with 8 bases between. Germline V gene sequence: CDR1 SQVTM, CDR2 ANQGSEA.

The CDR3 sequence is CASRKGNGLEQYF. CDR3 nucleotides: TGTGCCAGCAGGAAGGGTAATGGTCTCGAGCAGTACTTC. The chain joins TRBV7-9 to TRBJ2-7; D remains ambiguous. The CDR3 spans 13 residues. The V gene's germline CDR1 is SEHNR and CDR2 FQNEAQ (reference sequence). V was pared by 6 bases and J by 6 bases, with 15 bases between. The variable domain in full, completed from reference TRBV7-9 and TRBJ2-7, reads DTGVSQNPRHKITKRGQNVTFRCDPISEHNRLYWYRQTLGQGPEFLTYFQNEAQLEKSRLLSDRFSAERPKGSFSTLEIQRTEQGDSAMYLCASRKGNGLEQYFGPGTRLTVT.

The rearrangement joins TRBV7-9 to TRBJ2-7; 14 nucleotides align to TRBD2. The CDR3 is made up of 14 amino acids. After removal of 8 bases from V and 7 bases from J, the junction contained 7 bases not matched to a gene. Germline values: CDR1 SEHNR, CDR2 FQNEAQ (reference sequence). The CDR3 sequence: CASRGLAGVPEQYF. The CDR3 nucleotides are TGTGCCAGCCGGGGACTAGCGGGAGTGCCTGAGCAGTACTTC.

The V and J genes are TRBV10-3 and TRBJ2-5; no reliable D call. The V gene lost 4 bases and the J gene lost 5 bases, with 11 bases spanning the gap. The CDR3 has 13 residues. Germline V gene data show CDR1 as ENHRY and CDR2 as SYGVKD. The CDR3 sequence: CAISGVGWETQYF. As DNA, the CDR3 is TGTGCCATCAGTGGTGTCGGATGGGAGACCCAGTACTTC.

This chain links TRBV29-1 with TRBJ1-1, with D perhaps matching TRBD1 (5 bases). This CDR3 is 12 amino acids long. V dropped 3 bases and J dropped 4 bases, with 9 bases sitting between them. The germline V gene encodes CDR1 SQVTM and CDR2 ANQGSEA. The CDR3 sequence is CSVDRGVTEAFF. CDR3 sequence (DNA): TGCAGCGTTGATCGAGGGGTCACTGAAGCTTTCTTT.

For the CDR3, the DNA is TGTGCCAGCGGGGGCATGGGGGTGAAGCCCCAGCATTTT. The encoded protein is CASGGMGVKPQHF. The chain couples TRBV27 to TRBJ1-5; tentative D call: TRBD1 (6 bases). The ends were cut back, 8 bases at V and 8 bases at J, with 16 bases in the middle. The CDR3 length is 13 residues. The germline V gene has CDR1 MNHEY and CDR2 SMNVEV (reference sequence).